These 24 T cell receptor beta chains were sequenced from one sample in a study of technical replicates of blood from a few donors. Measured with immunoSEQ multiplex PCR; TCRdb has only the in-frame clones, and not every one. The sample contains under 110,000 clones, roughly 95% of which appear only once. The sample was T cells isolated from PBMCs. These receptors were collected from a human donor in good health.

V and J are TRBV6-5 and TRBJ2-3; perhaps TRBD2 as D (6 bases). Germline assignment: CDR1 MNHEY and CDR2 SVGAGI. Trimming removed 5 bases from V and 6 bases from J, with 12 bases in between. The CDR3 consists of 13 residues. CDR3 bases: TGTGCCAGCAGTCAACTAGCATCGGATACGCAGTATTTT. It is translated as CASSQLASDTQYF.

The genes are TRBV4-2 and TRBJ2-3; TRBD1 might be the D (6 bases). Trimming pared 4 bases from V and 0 bases from J, leaving 14 bases between. Germline V gene data show CDR1 as LGHNA and CDR2 as YNFKEQ. The CDR3 loop spans 16 amino acids. The CDR3 loop reads CASSPGADRSTDTQYF. CDR3 DNA sequence: TGTGCCAGCAGCCCTGGAGCGGACAGAAGCACAGATACGCAGTATTTT.

The chain recombines TRBV10-2 with TRBJ2-1, with TRBD1 matching 7 bases. The V gene end was trimmed by 6 bases and the J gene end by 9 bases; junction bases not matched to a gene: 8. The CDR3 has 13 amino acids. Germline CDR1 is WSHSY and CDR2 is SAAADI. CDR3 in DNA: TGCGCCAGCAGGGGATTGGACAGGCCTGAGCAGTTCTTC. Its protein product is CASRGLDRPEQFF.

This chain connects TRBV5-1 to TRBJ2-1; 8 nucleotides align to TRBD2. CDR3 length: 15 residues. J gave up 4 bases and V 5 bases, and 8 bases lay outside the gene matches. The V gene's germline CDR1 is SGHRS and CDR2 YFSETQ. CDR3 amino acids: CASRSGGGLYNEQFF. DNA for the CDR3: TGCGCCAGCAGATCGGGGGGGGGCCTATACAATGAGCAGTTCTTC.

The chain has TRBV6-5 and TRBJ2-7; 7 bases are shared with TRBD1. CDR3 size: 14 residues. Per germline, CDR1 MNHEY and CDR2 SVGAGI. The V segment lost 5 bases and the J segment 3 bases; nucleotides outside the gene matches: 7. The CDR3 region is CASSEGQPGYEQYF. CDR3 nucleotides: TGTGCCAGCAGTGAGGGACAGCCCGGCTACGAGCAGTACTTC.

As to this clone: Other DNA sequences in this sample translate to the same CDR3. In nucleotides, the CDR3 is TGTGCCAGCAGCTTGAGACGGGGCTACAATGAGCAGTTCTTC. Translation gives CASSLRRGYNEQFF. V usage is TRBV5-4 and J usage is TRBJ2-1; tentatively, D is TRBD2 (5 bases). Germline V gene data show CDR1 as SGHNT and CDR2 as YYREEE (reference sequence). CDR3 size: 14 residues. Trimming stripped 1 base from V and 3 bases from J, with 8 bases between.

The chain links TRBV7-8 to TRBJ2-7, with D perhaps TRBD2 (5 bases). CDR1 and CDR2 from the germline V gene are SGHVS and FQNEAQ. The CDR3 consists of 16 residues. With 5 bases removed from V and 0 bases from J, the gap between germline ends came to 17 bases. CDR3 coding DNA: TGTGCCAGCAGCCCTCACGGAGTGGAGGACTCCTACGAGCAGTACTTC. Amino acid sequence: CASSPHGVEDSYEQYF.

V is TRBV10-3 and J is TRBJ1-3, with no clear D. Trimming pared 8 bases from V and 4 bases from J, leaving 9 bases between. The CDR3 totals 12 residues. Germline V gives CDR1 ENHRY, CDR2 SYGVKD. CDR3 sequence reads: CAIRLEGNTIYF. CDR3 DNA sequence: TGTGCCATCCGTCTCGAGGGAAACACCATATATTTT.

This clone was seen only once. The J gene is TRBJ2-5, the V gene TRBV29-1, with 10 bases that match TRBD2. Germline V lookup: CDR1 SQVTM, CDR2 ANQGSEA. V was clipped by 1 base and J by 4 bases; unmatched bases: 9. CDR3 size: 16 residues. The CDR3 nucleotides are TGCAGCGTTGAAGGGCTAGCGGGGGAAAGAAGAGAGACCCAGTACTTC. This codes for CSVEGLAGERRETQYF. The full variable domain, with the rest looked up from reference TRBV29-1 and TRBJ2-5, is SAVISQKPSRDICQRGTSLTIQCQVDSQVTMMFWYRQQPGQSLTLIATANQGSEATYESGFVIDKFPISRPNLTFSTLTVSNMSPEDSSIYLCSVEGLAGERRETQYFGPGTRLLVL.

V usage is TRBV28 and J usage is TRBJ2-7, with 10 positions matching TRBD2. V shed 6 bases and J 6 bases; nucleotides not matched to a gene: 8. In germline, CDR1 is MDHEN, CDR2 SYDVKM. The CDR3 length is 14 residues. The CDR3 here is CASRRLAGAGEQYF. As DNA, the CDR3 is TGTGCCAGCAGACGGCTAGCGGGAGCAGGCGAGCAGTACTTC.

The rearrangement uses TRBV5-1 and TRBJ2-5; D is uncertain. Germline V gene sequence: CDR1 SGHRS, CDR2 YFSETQ. V lost 0 bases to trimming and J lost 0 bases, with 12 bases between them. The CDR3 runs to 16 residues. This CDR3 reads CASSLGLARYQETQYF. The CDR3 DNA reads as TGCGCCAGCAGCTTGGGGTTAGCCCGGTACCAAGAGACCCAGTACTTC.

The V and J genes are TRBV7-9 and TRBJ1-4; D not certain. Per germline, CDR1 SEHNR and CDR2 FQNEAQ (reference sequence). Trimming pared 7 bases from V and 0 bases from J, leaving 12 bases between. CDR3 length equals 15 residues. The CDR3 nucleotides are TGTGCCAGCACCGAGATGCCGGCAACTAATGAAAAACTGTTTTTT. It is translated as CASTEMPATNEKLFF.

The genes are TRBV5-1 and TRBJ2-7, with D possibly TRBD2 on 5 matching bases. The V gene's germline CDR1 is SGHRS and CDR2 YFSETQ. Trimming cost V 0 bases and J 5 bases, with 9 bases left between them. The CDR3 consists of 13 residues. CDR3 residues: CASSLGAEDEQYF. As DNA, the CDR3 is TGCGCCAGCAGCTTGGGAGCGGAGGACGAGCAGTACTTC.

This chain links TRBV2 with TRBJ1-6, with 7 bases identical to TRBD1. Germline CDR1 reads SNHLY; CDR2 reads FYNNEI. The CDR3 runs to 14 residues. With V trimmed by 5 bases and J by 3 bases, 1 base remained unmatched. The CDR3, as DNA: TGTGCCAGCAGTACAGGGGACTATAATTCACCCCTCCACTTT. This gives the protein CASSTGDYNSPLHF.

The chain combines TRBV5-1 with TRBJ2-1; perhaps TRBD1 as D (5 bases). V gave up 6 bases and J gave up 7 bases, with 20 bases separating them. This CDR3 contains 15 residues. CDR1 is SGHRS and CDR2 is YFSETQ in the germline V gene. DNA for the CDR3: TGCGCCAGCAACCAGGACACATCAATTTCGAATGAGCAGTTCTTC. This encodes CASNQDTSISNEQFF.

The chain joins TRBV19 to TRBJ2-3; TRBD2 aligns across 11 bases. V lost 8 bases, J lost 3 bases, and 4 bases stayed unmatched. The germline gives CDR1 LNHDA, CDR2 SQIVND (reference sequence). CDR3 length: 14 amino acids. Here the CDR3 reads CASQVAGGTDTQYF. The CDR3 DNA follows: TGTGCCAGTCAAGTAGCGGGGGGGACAGATACGCAGTATTTT. The variable domain in full, completed from reference TRBV19 and TRBJ2-3, reads DGGITQSPKYLFRKEGQNVTLSCEQNLNHDAMYWYRQDPGQGLRLIYYSQIVNDFQKGDIAEGYSVSREKKESFPLTVTSAQKNPTAFYLCASQVAGGTDTQYFGPGTRLTVL.

J is TRBJ2-2 and V is TRBV2, with 15 positions matching TRBD2. CDR3 length: 18 residues. With V trimmed by 5 bases and J by 7 bases, 11 bases remained unmatched. CDR1 SNHLY and CDR2 FYNNEI come from the germline V gene. The CDR3 DNA sequence: TGTGCCAGCAGTAACGTAAGGACTAGCGGGAGGGCCCGCGGGGAGCTGTTTTTT. Its protein is CASSNVRTSGRARGELFF.

The chain employs TRBV5-6 and TRBJ2-7; TRBD1 might be the D (6 bases). The germline CDR1 and CDR2 sequences are SGHDT and YYEEEE. V gave up 4 bases and J gave up 1 base, with 21 bases separating them. The CDR3 extends over 17 amino acids. CDR3 coding DNA: TGTGCCAGCAGCAACCGACAGGCGGTTCCTCGTTCCTACGAGCAGTACTTC. Translated: CASSNRQAVPRSYEQYF.

This chain links TRBV27 with TRBJ1-4, with TRBD1 matching 7 bases. Germline CDR1 reads MNHEY; CDR2 reads SMNVEV (reference sequence). CDR3 length equals 15 residues. J gave up 1 base and V 5 bases, and 4 bases lay outside the gene matches. DNA for the CDR3: TGTGCCAGCAGTAACAGGGGTCTAACTAATGAAAAACTGTTTTTT. Its translation is CASSNRGLTNEKLFF.

J is TRBJ2-1 and V is TRBV27, with a possible D match to TRBD2 (7 bases). Per the germline V gene, CDR1 is MNHEY and CDR2 is SMNVEV (reference sequence). This CDR3 is built from 16 residues. The germline V and J ends were trimmed by 3 bases and 7 bases, with 19 bases remaining between them. CDR3 in DNA: TGTGCCAGCAGTTTTTATCGGGGGGCGAAGTGGAATGAGCAGTTCTTC. The encoded protein is CASSFYRGAKWNEQFF.

The rearrangement uses TRBV5-1 and TRBJ2-3; D unclear. Germline V gene data show CDR1 as SGHRS and CDR2 as YFSETQ. The V and J ends lost 4 bases and 9 bases respectively, with 15 bases between them. The CDR3 loop spans 13 amino acids. The DNA for the CDR3 is TGCGCCAGCAGCCACCCCTATACTATCACGCAGTATTTT. It specifies CASSHPYTITQYF.

The chain combines TRBV19 with TRBJ2-4; TRBD1 agrees at 8 bases. Germline V gene sequence: CDR1 LNHDA, CDR2 SQIVND (reference sequence). After removal of 6 bases from V and 7 bases from J, the junction contained 11 bases not matched to a gene. The CDR3 loop spans 15 amino acids. CDR3 loop: CASRHEGQGSNIQYF. The CDR3 nucleotides are TGTGCCAGTAGACACGAAGGACAGGGATCGAACATTCAGTACTTC.

V is TRBV5-1 and J is TRBJ1-2; possibly TRBD1 for D (5 bases). Trimming cost V 0 bases and J 6 bases, with 24 bases left between them. The germline gives CDR1 SGHRS, CDR2 YFSETQ. The CDR3 has 18 amino acids. The CDR3 DNA follows: TGCGCCAGCAGCTTGGCCCCTATCGGGACCCTTGGGAGGGATGGCTACACCTTC. Its protein is CASSLAPIGTLGRDGYTF.

This rearrangement joins TRBV5-1 to TRBJ1-2, with a tentative D call TRBD1 (5 bases). This CDR3 is 13 amino acids long. V was pared by 1 base and J by 6 bases, with 10 bases between. CDR1 is SGHRS and CDR2 is YFSETQ in the germline V gene. The CDR3 sequence is CASSLIQGHGYTF. In nucleotides, the CDR3 is TGCGCCAGCAGCTTGATCCAGGGCCATGGCTACACCTTC.